The T cell receptor (beta chain) under discussion was sequenced for a study of blood T cell repertoires in COVID-19. Study context: Collection of acute and convalescent COVID-19 samples took place in the United States, Italy and Spain.

In the authors' workflow: Estimates of nucleated cell counts were drawn from the amplification of reference gene primers. Measured with immunoSEQ multiplex PCR; TCRdb has only the in-frame clones, and not every one. The V and J calls and clone size come from that table; D and trimming were worked out from the DNA. The sample shows about 140,000 clones, roughly 80% of them seen only once. Ages ranged from roughly 18 to 100 years, with residence in around 24 US areas. This clone was observed once. This receptor was taken from a woman aged 18-29 years who had been exposed to COVID-19. Sequenced input: PBMCs or T cells enriched from blood (not recorded which).

This CDR3 reads CASSPGLAGGYEQFF. The CDR3 region has the DNA TGTGCCAGCAGCCCGGGACTAGCGGGAGGGTATGAGCAGTTCTTC. The chain employs TRBV7-7 and TRBJ2-1; 16 bases agree with TRBD2. Unmatched junction bases numbered 3, after V lost 5 bases and J lost 8 bases. The CDR3 totals 15 residues. Germline V gene sequence: CDR1 SSHAT, CDR2 FNYEAQ (reference sequence). Full variable domain (remainder filled in from reference TRBV7-7 and TRBJ2-1): GAGVSQSPRYKVTKRGQDVTLRCDPISSHATLYWYQQALGQGPEFLTYFNYEAQPDKSGLPSDRFSAERPEGSISTLTIQRTEQRDSAMYRCASSPGLAGGYEQFFGPGTRLTVL.